These 9 T cell receptor beta chains were all obtained from the same sample, sequenced in a study of shared clonotypes between healthy human individuals. TCRdb's copy holds only in-frame clones and misses some; the assay was immunoSEQ multiplex PCR. Of over 2,000,000 clones listed, 85% to 95% are singletons. Naive CD8 cells were CD45RO-negative, positively selected for CCR7, excluding terminally differentiated effector memory CD45RA+ cells. Material: naive CD8+ T cells from PBMCs. The origin of the receptors is a young man in good health. Some clones in this sample may be carry-over from other donors' samples.

This clone was observed once. The CDR3 DNA is TGCGCCAGCAGCCTCAGGGATCTCGGGGCTGAAGCTTTCTTT. As protein: CASSLRDLGAEAFF. The chain combines TRBV4-1 with TRBJ1-1; possibly TRBD1 for D (5 bases). Between the trimmed V and J ends, which lost 4 bases and 6 bases, there was a span of 15 bases. Germline V gene sequence: CDR1 MGHRA, CDR2 YSYEKL. The CDR3 extends over 14 amino acids.

The rearrangement links TRBV29-1 to TRBJ1-4; TRBD1 aligns across 7 bases. V dropped 8 bases and J dropped 5; count of bases not matched to a gene: 5. This CDR3 is built from 12 residues. The germline CDR1 and CDR2 sequences are SQVTM and ANQGSEA. The CDR3 here is CSTTGANEKLFF. The CDR3 DNA reads TGCAGCACAACAGGGGCGAATGAAAAACTGTTTTTT.

Concerning this clone: Different DNA sequences within this sample yield the same CDR3. DNA for the CDR3: TGTGCCAGCAGCGTAGGGGGAGACGGGTACGAGCAGTACTTC. Its protein product is CASSVGGDGYEQYF. This chain joins TRBV9 and TRBJ2-7; tentative D call: TRBD2 (5 bases). Germline CDR1 reads SGDLS; CDR2 reads YYNGEE. V lost 0 bases, J lost 4 bases, and 11 bases lay in between. The CDR3 covers 14 residues.

The chain has TRBV5-1 and TRBJ2-7; no definite D call. Trimming took off 1 base at V and 2 bases at J, with 7 bases between the two ends. CDR3 size: 13 residues. Germline assignment: CDR1 SGHRS and CDR2 YFSETQ. The CDR3 reads CASSLRVAYEQYF. The CDR3 DNA reads as TGCGCCAGCAGCTTGCGGGTAGCCTACGAGCAGTACTTC.

V usage is TRBV19 and J usage is TRBJ1-3; no firm D call. CDR3 length: 10 residues. CDR1 is LNHDA, CDR2 SQIVND, per germline (reference sequence). Between the trimmed V and J ends, which lost 8 bases and 11 bases, there was a span of 10 bases. The CDR3 DNA follows: TGTGCCAGTGCCATCTGGGCCATATATTTT. It translates to CASAIWAIYF.

The genes are TRBV7-9 and TRBJ2-2; TRBD1 aligns across 7 bases. J lost 0 bases, V lost 7 bases, and 11 bases had no gene match. Germline values: CDR1 SEHNR, CDR2 FQNEAQ (reference sequence). This CDR3 region has 17 residues. The CDR3 bases are TGTGCCAGCAACGGAGCACCGGGACAGTCGAACACCGGGGAGCTGTTTTTT. Its protein is CASNGAPGQSNTGELFF. Full variable domain (rest looked up from reference TRBV7-9 and TRBJ2-2): DTGVSQNPRHKITKRGQNVTFRCDPISEHNRLYWYRQTLGQGPEFLTYFQNEAQLEKSRLLSDRFSAERPKGSFSTLEIQRTEQGDSAMYLCASNGAPGQSNTGELFFGEGSRLTVL.

The gene calls are TRBV7-9 and TRBJ2-5; TRBD1 agrees at 9 bases. CDR1 is SEHNR and CDR2 is FQNEAQ in the germline V gene (reference sequence). CDR3 length equals 16 residues. V lost 4 bases to trimming and J lost 6 bases; unmatched junction nucleotides: 12. The CDR3 DNA reads TGTGCCAGCAGCTCCGAAGGGACAGGGTTTTGGAAGACCCAGTACTTC. It encodes CASSSEGTGFWKTQYF.

The chain combines TRBV29-1 with TRBJ2-1; D remains ambiguous. CDR3 length: 13 residues. V was shortened by 5 bases and J by 3 bases, with 11 bases between the two germline ends. Germline CDR1 and CDR2: SQVTM and ANQGSEA. The CDR3 region is CSVKTGDYNEQFF. CDR3 in DNA: TGCAGCGTTAAAACGGGTGACTACAATGAGCAGTTCTTC.

The chain uses TRBV15 and TRBJ1-5; D remains ambiguous. V was trimmed by 1 base and J by 2 bases, leaving 9 bases between them. CDR3 length: 15 amino acids. Germline CDR1 reads LNHNV; CDR2 reads YYDKDF (reference sequence). The CDR3 protein is CATSRGRNGNQPQHF. CDR3 DNA sequence: TGTGCCACCAGCAGAGGGAGGAACGGCAATCAGCCCCAGCATTTT. Supplemented by reference TRBV15 and TRBJ1-5, the full variable domain reads DAMVIQNPRYQVTQFGKPVTLSCSQTLNHNVMYWYQQKSSQAPKLLFHYYDKDFNNEADTPDNFQSRRPNTSFCFLDIRSPGLGDTAMYLCATSRGRNGNQPQHFGDGTRLSIL.